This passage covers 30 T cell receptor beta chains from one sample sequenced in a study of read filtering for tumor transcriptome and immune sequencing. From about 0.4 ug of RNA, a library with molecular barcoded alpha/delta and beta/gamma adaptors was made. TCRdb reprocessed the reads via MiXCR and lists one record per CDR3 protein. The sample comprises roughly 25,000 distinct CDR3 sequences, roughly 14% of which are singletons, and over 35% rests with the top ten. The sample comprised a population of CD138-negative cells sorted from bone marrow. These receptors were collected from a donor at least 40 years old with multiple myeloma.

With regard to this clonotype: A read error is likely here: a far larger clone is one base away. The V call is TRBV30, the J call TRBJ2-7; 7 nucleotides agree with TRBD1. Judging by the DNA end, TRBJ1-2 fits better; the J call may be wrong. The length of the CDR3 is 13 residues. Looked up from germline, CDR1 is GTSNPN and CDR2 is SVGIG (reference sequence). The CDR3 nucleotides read TGTGACTGGGGAGACAGGGCGTACTATGGCTACACCTTC. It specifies CDWGDRAYYGYTF.

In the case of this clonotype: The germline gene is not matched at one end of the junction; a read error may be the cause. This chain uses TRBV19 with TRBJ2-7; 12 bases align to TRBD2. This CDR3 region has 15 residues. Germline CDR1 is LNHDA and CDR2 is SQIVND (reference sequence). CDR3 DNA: TGTGCCAGTGGTCCACTAGCGGGAGGACCCTACGAGCAGTACTTT. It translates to CASGPLAGGPYEQYF.

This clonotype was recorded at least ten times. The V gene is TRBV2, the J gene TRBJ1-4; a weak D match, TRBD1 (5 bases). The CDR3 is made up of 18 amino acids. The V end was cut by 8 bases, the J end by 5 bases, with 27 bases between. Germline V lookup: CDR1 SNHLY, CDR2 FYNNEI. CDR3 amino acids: CASGARDARGWTNEKLFF. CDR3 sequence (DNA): TGTGCCAGCGGCGCCAGGGACGCCCGCGGGTGGACGAATGAAAAACTGTTTTTT.

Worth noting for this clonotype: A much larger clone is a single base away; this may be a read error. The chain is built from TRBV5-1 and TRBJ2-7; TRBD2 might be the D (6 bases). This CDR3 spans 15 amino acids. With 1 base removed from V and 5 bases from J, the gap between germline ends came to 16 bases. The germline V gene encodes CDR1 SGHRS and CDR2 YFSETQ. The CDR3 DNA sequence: TGCGCCAGCAGCTTGAGAGGGACCGGAGGGCACGAGCAGTACTTC. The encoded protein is CASSLRGTGGHEQYF. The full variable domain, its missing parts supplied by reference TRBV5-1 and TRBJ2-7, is KAGVTQTPRYLIKTRGQQVTLSCSPISGHRSVSWYQQTPGQGLQFLFEYFSETQRNKGNFPGRFSGRQFSNSRSEMNVSTLELGDSALYLCASSLRGTGGHEQYFGPGTRLTVT.

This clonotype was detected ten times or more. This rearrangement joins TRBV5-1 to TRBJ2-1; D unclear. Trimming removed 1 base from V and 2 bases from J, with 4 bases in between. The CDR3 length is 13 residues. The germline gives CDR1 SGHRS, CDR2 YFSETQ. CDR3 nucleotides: TGCGCCAGCAGCTTGAAAACCTACAATGAGCAGTTCTTC. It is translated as CASSLKTYNEQFF.

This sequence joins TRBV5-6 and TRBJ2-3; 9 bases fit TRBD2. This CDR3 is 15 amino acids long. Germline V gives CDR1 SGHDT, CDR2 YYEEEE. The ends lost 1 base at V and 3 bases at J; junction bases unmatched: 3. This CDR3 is CASSLLAGATDTQYF. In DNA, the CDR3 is TGTGCCAGCAGCTTGTTAGCGGGAGCAACAGATACGCAGTATTTT. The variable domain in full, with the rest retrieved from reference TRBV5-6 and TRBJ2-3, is DAGVTQSPTHLIKTRGQQVTLRCSPKSGHDTVSWYQQALGQGPQFIFQYYEEEERQRGNFPDRFSGHQFPNYSSELNVNALLLGDSALYLCASSLLAGATDTQYFGPGTRLTVL.

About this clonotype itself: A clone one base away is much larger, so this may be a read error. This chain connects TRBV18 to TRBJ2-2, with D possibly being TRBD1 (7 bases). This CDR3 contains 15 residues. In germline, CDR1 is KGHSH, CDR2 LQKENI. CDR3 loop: CASSPRQGDTGGLFF. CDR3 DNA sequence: TGTGCCAGCTCGCCCAGGCAGGGGGACACCGGGGGGCTGTTTTTT. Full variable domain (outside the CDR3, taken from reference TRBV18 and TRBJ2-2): NAGVMQNPRHLVRRRGQEARLRCSPMKGHSHVYWYRQLPEEGLKFMVYLQKENIIDESGMPKERFSAEFPKEGPSILRIQQVVRGDSAAYFCASSPRQGDTGGLFFGEGSRLTVL.

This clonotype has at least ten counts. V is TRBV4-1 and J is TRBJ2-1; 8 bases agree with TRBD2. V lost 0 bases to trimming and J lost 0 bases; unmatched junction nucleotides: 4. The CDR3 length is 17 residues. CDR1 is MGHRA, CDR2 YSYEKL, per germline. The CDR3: CASSQDLTSGSYNEQFF. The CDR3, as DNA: TGCGCCAGCAGCCAAGATCTTACTAGCGGCTCCTACAATGAGCAGTTCTTC.

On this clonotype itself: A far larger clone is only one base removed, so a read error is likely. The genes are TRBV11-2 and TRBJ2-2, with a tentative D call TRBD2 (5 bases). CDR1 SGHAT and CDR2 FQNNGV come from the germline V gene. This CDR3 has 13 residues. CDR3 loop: CASSLVLFGELLF. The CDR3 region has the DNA TGTGCCAGCAGCTTAGTTTTGTTCGGGGAGCTGCTTTTT. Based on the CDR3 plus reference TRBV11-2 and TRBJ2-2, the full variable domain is EAGVAQSPRYKIIEKRQSVAFWCNPISGHATLYWYQQILGQGPKLLIQFQNNGVVDDSQLPKDRFSAERLKGVDSTLKIQPAKLEDSAVYLCASSLVLFGELLFGEGSRLTVL.

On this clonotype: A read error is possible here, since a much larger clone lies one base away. This CDR3 reads CASSLDGPPGNTEAFF. Written as DNA, the CDR3 is TGTGCCAGCAGTTTAGACGGACCCCCCGGGAACACTGAAGCTTTCTTT. This chain links TRBV12-3 or TRBV12-4 with TRBJ1-1; the D is unclear. The CDR3 covers 16 residues. Trimming removed 1 base at V and 1 base at J, with 13 bases between.

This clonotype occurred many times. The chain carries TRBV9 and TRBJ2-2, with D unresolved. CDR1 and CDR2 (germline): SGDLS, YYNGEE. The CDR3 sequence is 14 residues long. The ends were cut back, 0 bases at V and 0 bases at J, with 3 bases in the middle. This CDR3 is CASSVGPNTGELFF. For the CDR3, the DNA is TGTGCCAGCAGCGTAGGCCCGAACACCGGGGAGCTGTTTTTT.

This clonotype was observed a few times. The DNA for the CDR3 is TGCAGTGCTAGAGATGTAAATGGACAGGGTCTAAACTATGGCTACACCTTC. Its translation is CSARDVNGQGLNYGYTF. The chain couples TRBV20-1 to TRBJ1-2; 8 nucleotides agree with TRBD1. This CDR3 contains 17 residues. Germline V gene data show CDR1 as DFQATT and CDR2 as SNEGSKA (reference sequence). V was pared by 0 bases and J by 2 bases, with 11 bases of the junction left unmatched.

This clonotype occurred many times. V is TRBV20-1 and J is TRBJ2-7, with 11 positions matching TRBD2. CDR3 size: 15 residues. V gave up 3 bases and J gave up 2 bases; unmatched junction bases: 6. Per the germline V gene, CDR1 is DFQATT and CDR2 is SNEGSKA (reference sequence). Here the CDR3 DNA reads TGCAGTGCTAGCTCCGGGACTAGCGGTGCCTACGAGCAGTACTTC. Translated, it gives CSASSGTSGAYEQYF.

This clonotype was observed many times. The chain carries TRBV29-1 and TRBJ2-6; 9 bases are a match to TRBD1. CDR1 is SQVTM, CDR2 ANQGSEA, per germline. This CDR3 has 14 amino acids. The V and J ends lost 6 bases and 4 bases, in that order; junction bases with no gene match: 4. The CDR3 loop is CSVGTGTGANVLTF. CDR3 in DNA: TGCAGCGTAGGGACAGGGACCGGGGCCAACGTCCTGACTTTC. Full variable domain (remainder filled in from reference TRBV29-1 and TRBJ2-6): SAVISQKPSRDICQRGTSLTIQCQVDSQVTMMFWYRQQPGQSLTLIATANQGSEATYESGFVIDKFPISRPNLTFSTLTVSNMSPEDSSIYLCSVGTGTGANVLTFGAGSRLTVL.

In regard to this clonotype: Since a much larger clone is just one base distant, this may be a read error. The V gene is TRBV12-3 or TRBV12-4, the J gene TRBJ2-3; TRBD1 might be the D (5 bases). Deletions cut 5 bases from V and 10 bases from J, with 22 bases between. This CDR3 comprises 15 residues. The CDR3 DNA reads TGTGCCAGCAGTCGACAGAGCTATGATGCGTATCCGCAGTATTTT. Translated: CASSRQSYDAYPQYF.

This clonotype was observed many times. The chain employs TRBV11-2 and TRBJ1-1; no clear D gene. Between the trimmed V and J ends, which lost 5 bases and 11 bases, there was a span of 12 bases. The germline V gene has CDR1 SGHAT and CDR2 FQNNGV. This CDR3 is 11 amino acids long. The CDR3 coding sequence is TGTGCCAGCAGCCACGGAGGCCTCGCTTTCTTT. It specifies CASSHGGLAFF.

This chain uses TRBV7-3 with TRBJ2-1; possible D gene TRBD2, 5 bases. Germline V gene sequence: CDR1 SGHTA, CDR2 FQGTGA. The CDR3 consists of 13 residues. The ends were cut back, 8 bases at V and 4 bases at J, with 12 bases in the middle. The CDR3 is CASGQDFYNEQFF. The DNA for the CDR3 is TGTGCCAGCGGGCAGGACTTTTACAATGAGCAGTTCTTC.

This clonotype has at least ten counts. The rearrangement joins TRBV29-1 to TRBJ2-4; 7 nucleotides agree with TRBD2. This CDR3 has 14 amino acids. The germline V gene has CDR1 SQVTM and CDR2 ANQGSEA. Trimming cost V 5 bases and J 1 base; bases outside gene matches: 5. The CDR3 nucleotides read TGCAGCGTTTTGGGGGGGAAGGCCAAAAACATTCAGTACTTC. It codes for CSVLGGKAKNIQYF.

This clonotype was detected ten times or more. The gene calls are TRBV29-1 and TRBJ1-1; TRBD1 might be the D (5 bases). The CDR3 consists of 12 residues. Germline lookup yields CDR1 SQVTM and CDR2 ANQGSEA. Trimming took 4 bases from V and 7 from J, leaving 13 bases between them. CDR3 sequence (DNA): TGCAGCGTTGTGGGGGACCACTATGAAGCTTTCTTT. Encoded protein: CSVVGDHYEAFF.

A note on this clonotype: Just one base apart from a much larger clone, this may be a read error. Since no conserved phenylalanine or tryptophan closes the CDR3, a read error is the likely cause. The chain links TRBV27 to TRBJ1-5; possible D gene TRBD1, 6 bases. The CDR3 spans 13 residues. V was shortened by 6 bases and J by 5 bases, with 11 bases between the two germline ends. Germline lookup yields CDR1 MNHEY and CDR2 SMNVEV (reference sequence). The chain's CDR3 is CASRRGGDQPQHL. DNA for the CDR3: TGTGCCAGCAGACGGGGGGGCGATCAGCCCCAGCATTTA.

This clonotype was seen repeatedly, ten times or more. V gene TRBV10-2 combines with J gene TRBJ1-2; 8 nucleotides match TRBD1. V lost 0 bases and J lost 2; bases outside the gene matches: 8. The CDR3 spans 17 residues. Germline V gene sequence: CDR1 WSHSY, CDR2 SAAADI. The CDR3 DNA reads TGCGCCAGCAGTGAGTCAACGACAGGGGAGAGAAACTATGGCTACACCTTC. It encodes CASSESTTGERNYGYTF.

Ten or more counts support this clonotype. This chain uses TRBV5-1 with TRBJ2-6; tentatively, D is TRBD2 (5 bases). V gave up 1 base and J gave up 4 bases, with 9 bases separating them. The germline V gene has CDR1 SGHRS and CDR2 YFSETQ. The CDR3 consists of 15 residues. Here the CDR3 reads CASSLWQRGANVLTF. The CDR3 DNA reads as TGCGCCAGCAGCTTGTGGCAGCGGGGGGCCAACGTCCTGACTTTC.

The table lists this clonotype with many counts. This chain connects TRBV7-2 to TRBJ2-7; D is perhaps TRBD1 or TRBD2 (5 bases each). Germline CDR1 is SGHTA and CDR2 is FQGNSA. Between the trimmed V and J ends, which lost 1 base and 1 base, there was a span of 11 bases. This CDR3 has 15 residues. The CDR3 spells CASSLVGTSSYEQYF. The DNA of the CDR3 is TGTGCCAGCAGCTTAGTTGGGACGTCATCCTACGAGCAGTACTTC.

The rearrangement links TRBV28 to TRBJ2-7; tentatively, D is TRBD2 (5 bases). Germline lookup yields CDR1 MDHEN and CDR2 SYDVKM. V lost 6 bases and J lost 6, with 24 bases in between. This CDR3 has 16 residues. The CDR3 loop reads CASRFPKRQARAEQYF. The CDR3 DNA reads TGTGCCAGCAGGTTCCCCAAAAGACAAGCGAGGGCCGAGCAGTACTTC.

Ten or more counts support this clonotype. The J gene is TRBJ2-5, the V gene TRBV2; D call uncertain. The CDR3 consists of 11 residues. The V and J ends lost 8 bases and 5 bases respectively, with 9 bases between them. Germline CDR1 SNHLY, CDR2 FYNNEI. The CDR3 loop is CASSNEETQYF. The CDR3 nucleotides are TGTGCCAGCTCCAATGAGGAGACCCAGTACTTC.

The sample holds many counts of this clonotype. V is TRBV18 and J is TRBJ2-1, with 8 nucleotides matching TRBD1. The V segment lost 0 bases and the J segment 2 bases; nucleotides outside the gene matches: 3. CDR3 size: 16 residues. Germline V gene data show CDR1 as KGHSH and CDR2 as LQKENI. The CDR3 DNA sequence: TGTGCCAGCTCACCACCTACAGGGGGGCCCTACAATGAGCAGTTCTTC. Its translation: CASSPPTGGPYNEQFF.

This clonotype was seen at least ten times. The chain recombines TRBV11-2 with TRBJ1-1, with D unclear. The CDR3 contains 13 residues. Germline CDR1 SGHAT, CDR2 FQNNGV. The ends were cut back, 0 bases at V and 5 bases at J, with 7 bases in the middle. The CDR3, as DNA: TGTGCCAGCAGCTTAGAGAGGGATACTGAAGCTTTCTTT. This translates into CASSLERDTEAFF.

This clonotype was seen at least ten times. CDR3: CASSQFRTGKGEQYF. The CDR3 bases are TGTGCCAGCAGCCAATTCAGGACAGGGAAGGGGGAGCAGTACTTC. The genes are TRBV14 and TRBJ2-7; 8 positions match TRBD1. The CDR3 loop spans 15 amino acids. The germline gives CDR1 SGHDN, CDR2 FVKESK. With V trimmed by 2 bases and J by 7 bases, 10 bases remained unmatched.

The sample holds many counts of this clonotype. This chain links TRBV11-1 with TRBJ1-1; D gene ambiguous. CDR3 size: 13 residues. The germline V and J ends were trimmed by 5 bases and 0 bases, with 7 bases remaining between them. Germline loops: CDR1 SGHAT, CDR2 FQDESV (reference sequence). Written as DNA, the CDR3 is TGTGCCAGCAGCAGGACGGTGAACACTGAAGCTTTCTTT. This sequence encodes CASSRTVNTEAFF.

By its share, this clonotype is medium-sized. The chain's CDR3 is CASSRQNNEQFF. The CDR3 nucleotides are TGTGCCAGCAGTCGGCAGAACAATGAGCAGTTCTTC. The chain recombines TRBV12-3 or TRBV12-4 with TRBJ2-1; D not certain. The CDR3 is 12 amino acids. V lost 5 bases and J lost 5, with 7 bases in between.